Sequencing of this T cell receptor (beta chain) was carried out in a study of cytomegalovirus exposure and HLA in healthy donors. Study results and limitations: TCR beta chains numbering more than 150 were designated cytomegalovirus-associated.

PCR employed 60 Vbeta and 13 Jbeta primers. As originally analysed: Per a later analysis, the number of unique TCR beta chains was around 79 million, of which 10 million to 11 million were shared. Sequencing used immunoSEQ multiplex PCR; TCRdb keeps in-frame clones, though not all of them. V and J calls and clone size are copied from that table; D and trimming were computed from the DNA. The table shows 90,000 to 110,000 clones, with about 83% occurring only once. This CDR3 has 16 residues. Losses at the gene ends were 3 bases for V and 2 bases for J; bases not matched to a gene: 6. Germline lookup yields CDR1 MGHRA and CDR2 YSYEKL. Every donor was a healthy person donating bone marrow. At collection, donors were nominally healthy, but unrecorded immune exposures were probable. A remark on this clone: Its antigen is not identified.

This TCR was sampled from a man between 18 and 29 years old in good health and CMV-seronegative. The chain combines TRBV4-1 with TRBJ2-3; 9 bases match TRBD1. Source material: PBMCs. The CDR3 loop is CASSQGTGTFTDTQYF. The CDR3 DNA follows: TGCGCCAGCAGCCAGGGGACAGGGACGTTCACAGATACGCAGTATTTT.